This T cell receptor (beta chain) came from a study of blood T cells in healthy people across ages. This CDR3 has 14 residues. V was pared by 6 bases and J by 9 bases, with 19 bases between. PCR was performed a second time for about 7 to 11 cycles using a sample-barcoded 5' primer and a J-beta primer mix. Paired-end reads containing CDR3 totaled no fewer than 3 million for each sample. Each CDR3 protein is one row after TCRdb ran MiXCR on the 5' RACE reads. The table has over 950,000 distinct CDR3 sequences, roughly half seen once; the top ten hold about 22%. The sequence derives from a woman aged 55-69 years in good health. Sample: blood. This chain uses TRBV12-3 or TRBV12-4 with TRBJ2-3, with D possibly being TRBD2 (6 bases). This CDR3 reads CASSWQEARGTQYF. The CDR3 DNA reads TGTGCCAGCAGCTGGCAGGAAGCCCGGGGGACGCAGTATTTT.